The 20 T cell receptor beta chains in this list originate from one sample, sequenced in a study of T-cell memory formation after mild COVID-19. TCRdb passed the 5' RACE reads through MiXCR, listing each CDR3 protein once. Of about 270,000 distinct CDR3 sequences in the sample, around 15% were seen once. The sample was PBMCs or a T cell subset sorted from them (not recorded which). Receptors originate from a man between 18 and 29 years old who had mild COVID-19 (a few samples of this study predate the infection). Cell type and time point are not known.

This clonotype was recorded at least ten times. The rearrangement uses TRBV6-4 and TRBJ2-3; 8 bases are a match to TRBD2. The V gene's germline CDR1 is MRHNA and CDR2 SNTAGT. Unmatched junction bases numbered 9, after V lost 2 bases and J lost 5 bases. The CDR3 loop spans 16 amino acids. In nucleotides, the CDR3 is TGTGCCAGCAGTGACGGGGCGGGGGGACCCGGAGATACGCAGTATTTT. It translates to CASSDGAGGPGDTQYF.

This clonotype was observed a few times. This chain uses TRBV2 with TRBJ2-1; 8 bases fit TRBD2. The CDR3 consists of 14 residues. V dropped 5 bases and J dropped 8; count of bases not matched to a gene: 8. The germline gives CDR1 SNHLY, CDR2 FYNNEI. CDR3: CASSPGLDLDEQFF. The CDR3 coding sequence is TGTGCCAGCAGTCCGGGACTAGATTTGGATGAGCAGTTCTTC.

This clonotype was picked up a small number of times. The chain employs TRBV5-1 and TRBJ2-2; 11 bases map to TRBD1. This CDR3 is 14 amino acids long. Germline-derived CDR1 and CDR2 are SGHRS and YFSETQ. Unmatched junction bases numbered 3, after V lost 7 bases and J lost 4 bases. Here the CDR3 DNA reads TGCGCCAGCGGACAGGGGGCTGGCACCGGGGAGCTGTTTTTT. Protein product: CASGQGAGTGELFF.

This clonotype was found a few times. The chain joins TRBV7-3 to TRBJ2-7; TRBD1 matches 10 bases. Germline values: CDR1 SGHTA, CDR2 FQGTGA. The CDR3 spans 14 residues. V lost 4 bases to trimming and J lost 6 bases; unmatched junction nucleotides: 6. Here the CDR3 DNA reads TGTGCCAGCAGCTCCGACAGGGGGCTAGGCGAGCAGTACTTC. Residues: CASSSDRGLGEQYF.

This clonotype came up once. The chain has TRBV30 and TRBJ1-5; tentatively, D is TRBD1 (6 bases). The germline CDR1 and CDR2 sequences are GTSNPN and SVGIG (reference sequence). The CDR3 consists of 12 residues. V shed 6 bases and J shed 3 bases, with 9 bases lying between them. The CDR3 loop is CACGQLNQPQHF. CDR3 nucleotides: TGTGCCTGCGGACAGCTCAATCAGCCCCAGCATTTT.

In this sample, this clonotype turned up a few times. The rearrangement joins TRBV12-3 or TRBV12-4 to TRBJ2-2; no reliable D call. The CDR3 has 13 amino acids. Trimming cost V 2 bases and J 9 bases, with 10 bases left between them. The DNA of the CDR3 is TGTGCCAGCAGTTTATCCCCCGCCCGGGAGCTGTTTTTT. Translation gives CASSLSPARELFF.

This clonotype was counted between two and nine times. V and J are TRBV5-1 and TRBJ2-5, with TRBD2 identical over 11 bases. The CDR3 covers 16 residues. The trim removed 3 bases at V and 0 bases at J, leaving 4 bases unmatched. CDR1 SGHRS and CDR2 YFSETQ come from the germline V gene. In nucleotides, the CDR3 is TGCGCCAGCAGCTCCGGGACTAGCGGTTACCAAGAGACCCAGTACTTC. Its translation is CASSSGTSGYQETQYF.

The table lists this clonotype with a few counts. The chain combines TRBV6-2 or TRBV6-3 with TRBJ2-5, with TRBD1 as a possible D gene (5 bases). Germline CDR1 is MNHEY and CDR2 is SVGEGT. The CDR3 contains 11 residues. V lost 8 bases to trimming and J lost 9 bases, with 13 bases between them. CDR3: CASAIEGAQYF. The CDR3 DNA reads as TGTGCCAGCGCGATTGAAGGGGCCCAGTACTTC.

This sequence joins TRBV7-9 and TRBJ2-7, with D perhaps TRBD1 (6 bases). V lost 5 bases to trimming and J lost 2 bases, with 10 bases between them. The CDR3 has 13 residues. The germline V gene encodes CDR1 SEHNR and CDR2 FQNEAQ (reference sequence). The CDR3 region is CASSPPGAYEQYV. The CDR3 DNA reads TGTGCCAGCAGCCCCCCAGGGGCCTACGAGCAGTACGTC.

This clonotype was counted between two and nine times. The chain couples TRBV27 to TRBJ1-4, with D unclear. V lost 5 bases to trimming and J lost 3 bases, with 13 bases between them. The CDR3 covers 15 residues. Germline V CDR1 and CDR2: MNHEY, SMNVEV (reference sequence). CDR3 in amino acids: CASSPWQPSNEKLFF. CDR3 nucleotides: TGTGCCAGCAGTCCTTGGCAGCCTTCTAATGAAAAACTGTTTTTT.

The chain carries TRBV15 and TRBJ2-1, with 8 bases aligning to TRBD2. V lost 1 base to trimming and J lost 2 bases; unmatched junction nucleotides: 4. Germline values: CDR1 LNHNV, CDR2 YYDKDF (reference sequence). The CDR3 sequence is 16 residues long. The CDR3 is CATSRVIGGAYNEQFF. CDR3 nucleotide sequence: TGTGCCACCAGCAGAGTTATCGGGGGGGCCTACAATGAGCAGTTCTTC.

The rearrangement joins TRBV12-3 or TRBV12-4 to TRBJ2-2; the match to TRBD2 covers 7 bases. V shed 3 bases, J shed 4 bases, and the junction held 8 bases outside the gene matches. This CDR3 has 16 residues. As DNA, the CDR3 is TGTGCCAGCAGTTTCGAGGGCCTAGCGGCCACCGGGGAGCTGTTTTTT. Its translation is CASSFEGLAATGELFF.

This clonotype was seen only a few times. The chain employs TRBV7-2 and TRBJ2-1, with 7 bases that match TRBD1. From germline, CDR1 is SGHTA and CDR2 FQGNSA. The V and J ends lost 6 bases and 0 bases, in that order; junction bases with no gene match: 14. This CDR3 has 18 residues. CDR3 sequence: CASRVGVTQGPSYNEQFF. CDR3 DNA: TGTGCCAGCAGGGTTGGCGTTACACAGGGGCCCTCCTACAATGAGCAGTTCTTC.

This clonotype came up a few times. The chain joins TRBV4-3 to TRBJ2-7; a weak D match, TRBD1 (6 bases). This CDR3 region has 14 residues. CDR1 and CDR2 (germline): LGHNA, YSLEER. V was shortened by 6 bases and J by 4 bases, with 16 bases between the two germline ends. The CDR3 reads CASRQRTETYEQYF. The DNA of the CDR3 is TGCGCCAGCAGGCAAAGGACAGAAACTTACGAGCAGTACTTC.

V gene TRBV5-1 combines with J gene TRBJ2-5; weak D call: TRBD2 (5 bases). V lost 2 bases, J lost 2 bases, and 13 bases lay in between. This CDR3 spans 15 amino acids. Germline CDR1 reads SGHRS; CDR2 reads YFSETQ. Here the CDR3 reads CASSFGIYEQETQYF. DNA for the CDR3: TGCGCCAGCAGCTTCGGGATATATGAACAAGAGACCCAGTACTTC.

This clonotype was observed a few times. The chain uses TRBV6-2 or TRBV6-3 and TRBJ2-2; 7 positions agree with TRBD2. This CDR3 comprises 16 residues. Germline CDR1 is MNHEY and CDR2 is SVGEGT. The trim removed 2 bases at V and 6 bases at J, leaving 9 bases unmatched. CDR3 coding DNA: TGTGCCAGCAGTTACGTCGGGGGGTCCCCAGCCGGGGAGCTGTTTTTT. Protein sequence: CASSYVGGSPAGELFF.

CDR3: CAIPGRGSGELFF. Here the CDR3 DNA reads TGCGCCATCCCTGGCAGGGGGTCCGGGGAGCTGTTTTTT. This chain uses TRBV10-2 with TRBJ2-2, with TRBD1 matching over 7 bases. Germline assignment: CDR1 WSHSY and CDR2 SAAADI. The CDR3 has 13 residues. The V and J ends lost 10 bases and 6 bases, in that order; junction bases with no gene match: 8.

A few counts support this clonotype. The chain recombines TRBV7-9 with TRBJ2-5; D is perhaps TRBD2 (5 bases). Germline V lookup: CDR1 SEHNR, CDR2 FQNEAQ (reference sequence). With 4 bases removed from V and 1 base from J, the gap between germline ends came to 13 bases. This CDR3 is built from 15 residues. The chain's CDR3 is CASSSRGSFQETQYF. Here the CDR3 DNA reads TGTGCCAGCAGCTCGAGAGGGAGCTTCCAAGAGACCCAGTACTTC.

The chain has TRBV30 and TRBJ1-5; 8 nucleotides match TRBD1. Germline trimming cut 3 bases from V and 0 bases from J; bases unmatched to any gene: 4. There are 15 residues in the CDR3. The germline gives CDR1 GTSNPN, CDR2 SVGIG (reference sequence). DNA for the CDR3: TGTGCCTGGAGCGACGACAGGGGTAGCAATCAGCCCCAGCATTTT. Protein: CAWSDDRGSNQPQHF.

The chain has TRBV18 and TRBJ2-5, with D hard to call. CDR3 length: 15 amino acids. Trimming stripped 3 bases from V and 0 bases from J, with 11 bases between. Germline V lookup: CDR1 KGHSH, CDR2 LQKENI. The CDR3 loop reads CASSPPNGHQETQYF. The CDR3 DNA sequence: TGTGCCAGCTCACCTCCTAATGGACACCAAGAGACCCAGTACTTC.